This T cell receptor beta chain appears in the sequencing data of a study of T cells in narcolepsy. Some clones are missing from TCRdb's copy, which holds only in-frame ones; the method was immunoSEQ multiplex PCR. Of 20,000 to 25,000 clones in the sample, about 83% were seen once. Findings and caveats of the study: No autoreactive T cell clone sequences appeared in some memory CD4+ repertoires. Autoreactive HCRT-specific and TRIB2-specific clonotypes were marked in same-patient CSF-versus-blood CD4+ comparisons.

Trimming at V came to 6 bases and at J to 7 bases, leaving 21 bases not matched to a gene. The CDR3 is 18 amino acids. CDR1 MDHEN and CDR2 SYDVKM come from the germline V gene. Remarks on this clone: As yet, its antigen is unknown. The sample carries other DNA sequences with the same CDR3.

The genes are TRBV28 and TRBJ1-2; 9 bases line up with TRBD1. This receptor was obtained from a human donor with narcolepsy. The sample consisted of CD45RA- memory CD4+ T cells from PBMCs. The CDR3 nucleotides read TGTGCCAGCAGAAGACGGGACAGGGAGTTTGGTTTTACCTTTGGCTACACCTTC. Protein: CASRRRDREFGFTFGYTF.